These 26 T cell receptor beta chains came from one sample sequenced in a study of blood T cell repertoires in COVID-19. Data came from immunoSEQ multiplex PCR; TCRdb stores just in-frame clones and leaves some out. The data show over 200,000 clones, around three quarters seen once. Sequencing input: peripheral blood. These receptors originate from a woman aged 80 or over with acute or convalescent COVID-19.

The chain joins TRBV3-1 (or the pseudogene TRBV3-2) to TRBJ1-4; no reliable D call. The CDR3 consists of 13 residues. Germline CDR1 and CDR2: LGHDT and YNNKEL (reference sequence). Trimming cost V 3 bases and J 8 bases, with 10 bases left between them. The CDR3 is CASSQGTREKLFF. CDR3 in DNA: TGTGCCAGCAGCCAGGGTACCAGGGAAAAACTGTTTTTT.

In the case of this clone: Other DNA variants within this sample encode the same CDR3. This chain links TRBV18 with TRBJ2-5, with 10 bases identical to TRBD1. The CDR3 covers 14 residues. The germline V gene has CDR1 KGHSH and CDR2 LQKENI. V was pared by 3 bases and J by 5 bases, with 3 bases of the junction left unmatched. CDR3 sequence reads: CASSPDRGAETQYF. The CDR3 DNA reads TGTGCCAGCTCACCGGACAGGGGGGCTGAGACCCAGTACTTC.

The J gene is TRBJ2-1, the V gene TRBV5-6; D is possibly TRBD1 (5 bases). V gave up 4 bases and J gave up 0 bases, with 8 bases separating them. The CDR3 contains 14 residues. CDR1 is SGHDT, CDR2 YYEEEE, per germline. This CDR3 reads CASSQTASYNEQFF. CDR3 coding DNA: TGTGCCAGCAGCCAGACAGCCTCCTACAATGAGCAGTTCTTC. Complete variable domain (other parts from reference TRBV5-6 and TRBJ2-1): DAGVTQSPTHLIKTRGQQVTLRCSPKSGHDTVSWYQQALGQGPQFIFQYYEEEERQRGNFPDRFSGHQFPNYSSELNVNALLLGDSALYLCASSQTASYNEQFFGPGTRLTVL.

The rearrangement joins TRBV12-3 or TRBV12-4 to TRBJ2-1; D unresolved. The CDR3 is 13 amino acids. Trimming removed 3 bases from V and 3 bases from J, with 6 bases in between. CDR3 DNA: TGTGCCAGCAGTTTGGGCTACTACAATGAGCAGTTCTTC. Its protein is CASSLGYYNEQFF.

The chain carries TRBV7-2 and TRBJ2-3, with 7 bases identical to TRBD2. In germline, CDR1 is SGHTA, CDR2 FQGNSA. The CDR3 is 14 residues long. V was clipped by 5 bases and J by 5 bases; unmatched bases: 7. CDR3 bases: TGTGCCAGCAGCGCCTCGGGGGGTGGAGATACGCAGTATTTT. It is translated as CASSASGGGDTQYF.

V gene TRBV6-6 combines with J gene TRBJ2-3, with 12 nucleotides matching TRBD2. J lost 4 bases, V lost 6 bases, and 8 bases had no gene match. The germline CDR1 and CDR2 sequences are MNHNY and SVGAGI (reference sequence). CDR3 size: 16 residues. The CDR3 DNA reads TGTGCCAGCAGAGACCTAGCGGGAGGGCCACCAGATACGCAGTATTTT. This codes for CASRDLAGGPPDTQYF.

V gene TRBV7-9 combines with J gene TRBJ1-2; TRBD1 is a possible D gene (6 bases). The V gene's germline CDR1 is SEHNR and CDR2 FQNEAQ (reference sequence). The CDR3 length is 13 residues. Trimming shortened V by 3 bases and J by 6 bases, and 11 bases separated the two germline ends. The CDR3: CASSFLGADGYTF. CDR3 nucleotide sequence: TGTGCCAGCAGCTTTTTGGGGGCGGATGGCTACACCTTC.

The chain links TRBV6-2 or TRBV6-3 to TRBJ1-2; the match to TRBD1 covers 7 bases. Germline V gives CDR1 MNHEY, CDR2 SVGEGT. Trimming took 5 bases from V and 4 from J; bases not matched to a gene: 4. The CDR3 has 13 residues. The CDR3 sequence: CASSAPGGYGYTF. The CDR3 DNA is TGTGCCAGCAGTGCCCCAGGGGGCTATGGCTACACCTTC.

The CDR3 reads CASSVRQGYTGELFF. In DNA form, the CDR3 reads TGTGCCAGCAGCGTACGCCAGGGGTACACCGGGGAGCTGTTTTTT. The J gene is TRBJ2-2, the V gene TRBV9, with D possibly TRBD1 on 6 matching bases. Trimming left V 1 base short and J 3 bases short, with 10 bases between. Germline CDR1 is SGDLS and CDR2 is YYNGEE. CDR3 size: 15 residues.

The chain carries TRBV9 and TRBJ2-3; D is uncertain. V lost 0 bases to trimming and J lost 6 bases, with 11 bases between them. Per the germline V gene, CDR1 is SGDLS and CDR2 is YYNGEE. The CDR3 totals 14 residues. This CDR3 reads CASSVGPTGDTQYF. The CDR3 DNA sequence: TGTGCCAGCAGCGTAGGTCCCACCGGTGATACGCAGTATTTT.

This chain joins TRBV21-1 and TRBJ2-7; the D call TRBD2 from the table was never checked on the DNA. TRBV21-1 constitutes a pseudogene. The CDR3 totals 15 residues. CDR3 in amino acids: CASRPTSPPSYEQYF. The CDR3 DNA reads as TGTGCCAGCAGACCTACTAGTCCCCCCTCCTACGAGCAGTACTTC.

The J gene is TRBJ2-2, the V gene TRBV7-2; TRBD2 aligns across 7 bases. CDR3 size: 15 residues. Looked up from germline, CDR1 is SGHTA and CDR2 is FQGNSA. J was trimmed by 6 bases and V by 4 bases; bases with no gene match: 8. The CDR3 DNA reads TGTGCCAGCAGCTCCTCGGCGGGAGCGGCCGGGGAGCTGTTTTTT. Encoded protein: CASSSSAGAAGELFF.

The chain is built from TRBV5-1 and TRBJ2-5, with 11 bases identical to TRBD2. The CDR3 spans 20 residues. Losses at the gene ends were 1 base for V and 0 bases for J; bases not matched to a gene: 14. Looked up from germline, CDR1 is SGHRS and CDR2 is YFSETQ. The CDR3 DNA reads TGCGCCAGCAGCTTGCCTACTCTGGGTAGCGGGGGGGAATACCAAGAGACCCAGTACTTC. It specifies CASSLPTLGSGGEYQETQYF.

The V and J genes are TRBV27 and TRBJ1-1, with a possible D match to TRBD1 (6 bases). V was clipped by 5 bases and J by 11 bases, with 18 bases between them. The CDR3 has 13 amino acids. The germline V gene encodes CDR1 MNHEY and CDR2 SMNVEV (reference sequence). The DNA for the CDR3 is TGTGCCAGCAGTATCAGAGGGGGGGCGGGGGCTTTCTTT. As protein: CASSIRGGAGAFF.

This sequence joins TRBV18 and TRBJ1-1; D possibly corresponds to TRBD1 (5 bases). This CDR3 has 11 amino acids. Between the trimmed V and J ends, which lost 4 bases and 8 bases, there was a span of 8 bases. CDR1 is KGHSH, CDR2 LQKENI, per germline. The DNA for the CDR3 is TGTGCCAGCTCACGAGGACAAGAAGCTTTCTTT. This translates into CASSRGQEAFF.

This clone was seen a single time. The chain has TRBV7-2 and TRBJ1-5; D gene uncertain. The germline V and J ends were trimmed by 2 bases and 3 bases, with 14 bases remaining between them. Germline-derived CDR1 and CDR2 are SGHTA and FQGNSA. This CDR3 spans 16 amino acids. The CDR3 sequence is CASSLYGRIYNQPQHF. For the CDR3, the DNA is TGTGCCAGCAGCTTATACGGCAGGATATACAATCAGCCCCAGCATTTT.

The J gene is TRBJ2-6, the V gene TRBV5-5, with a possible D match to TRBD1 (7 bases). Deletions cut 0 bases from V and 1 base from J, with 17 bases between. Germline lookup yields CDR1 SGHKS and CDR2 YYEKEE (reference sequence). The CDR3 loop spans 19 amino acids. CDR3 sequence: CASSLDLYRGGSGANVLTF. DNA for the CDR3: TGTGCCAGCAGCTTGGATTTGTACAGGGGAGGTTCTGGGGCCAACGTCCTGACTTTC.

This clone occurred a few times. V and J are TRBV14 and TRBJ1-2; 9 bases map to TRBD1. The germline V gene encodes CDR1 SGHDN and CDR2 FVKESK. The CDR3 contains 14 residues. The J segment lost 8 bases and the V segment lost 3 bases, leaving 7 bases of the junction unmatched. The CDR3 DNA sequence: TGTGCCAGCAGCCAGAATACAGGGGGCGGGGGCTACACCTTC. Protein sequence: CASSQNTGGGGYTF. The full variable domain, with the rest looked up from reference TRBV14 and TRBJ1-2, is EAGVTQFPSHSVIEKGQTVTLRCDPISGHDNLYWYRRVMGKEIKFLLHFVKESKQDESGMPNNRFLAERTGGTYSTLKVQPAELEDSGVYFCASSQNTGGGGYTFGSGTRLTVV.

The rearrangement links TRBV10-3 to TRBJ2-4, with 9 bases lining up with TRBD2. In germline, CDR1 is ENHRY, CDR2 SYGVKD. V dropped 2 bases and J dropped 0; count of bases not matched to a gene: 8. This CDR3 spans 18 amino acids. This CDR3 reads CAISETTGLALAKNIQYF. The CDR3 DNA follows: TGTGCCATCAGTGAGACGACGGGACTAGCCCTAGCCAAAAACATTCAGTACTTC.

This clone was counted a few times. The chain has TRBV11-1 and TRBJ2-2; D is unresolved. CDR1 is SGHAT, CDR2 FQDESV, per germline (reference sequence). CDR3 size: 13 residues. The V gene lost 1 base and the J gene lost 6 bases, with 6 bases spanning the gap. CDR3: CASSLVGAGELFF. The DNA of the CDR3 is TGTGCCAGCAGCTTAGTGGGCGCCGGGGAGCTGTTTTTT.

The chain joins TRBV27 to TRBJ1-5; 7 nucleotides align to TRBD1. The CDR3 spans 15 residues. The V and J ends lost 4 bases and 1 base, in that order; junction bases with no gene match: 4. CDR1 is MNHEY, CDR2 SMNVEV, per germline (reference sequence). CDR3 coding DNA: TGTGCCAGCAGTTCAGGGGGTAAAAGCAATCAGCCCCAGCATTTT. Residues: CASSSGGKSNQPQHF.

The rearrangement uses TRBV10-2 and TRBJ2-7; weak D call: TRBD2 (7 bases). Germline CDR1 and CDR2: WSHSY and SAAADI. V was clipped by 7 bases and J by 2 bases, with 18 bases between them. This CDR3 spans 15 amino acids. Here the CDR3 DNA reads TGCGCCAGCACCCCTGGGGGGGCTGGGACCTACGAGCAGTACTTC. It translates to CASTPGGAGTYEQYF.

The chain's CDR3 is CASTSPGGNTDTQYF. The DNA of the CDR3 is TGTGCCAGCACCTCCCCGGGAGGGAACACAGATACGCAGTATTTT. The V call is TRBV7-9, the J call TRBJ2-3; TRBD2 agrees at 8 bases. This CDR3 contains 15 residues. Germline trimming cut 7 bases from V and 2 bases from J; bases unmatched to any gene: 8. The germline V gene has CDR1 SEHNR and CDR2 FQNEAQ (reference sequence).

The chain uses TRBV5-1 and TRBJ2-6; 7 nucleotides match TRBD2. This CDR3 contains 17 residues. J was trimmed by 4 bases and V by 0 bases; bases with no gene match: 7. The V gene's germline CDR1 is SGHRS and CDR2 YFSETQ. The CDR3 DNA sequence: TGCGCCAGCAGCTTGGCCGGGGCTAGCGGAGGGGCCAACGTCCTGACTTTC. It specifies CASSLAGASGGANVLTF.

V gene TRBV21-1 combines with J gene TRBJ2-7; the D segment call TRBD2 is taken from the table without a DNA check. TRBV21-1 is a pseudogene segment. This CDR3 has 17 residues. The CDR3 loop reads CASSKAGTSGGPYEQYF. The CDR3 DNA sequence: TGTGCCAGCAGCAAAGCGGGGACTAGCGGGGGGCCTTACGAGCAGTACTTC.

This chain joins TRBV18 and TRBJ1-1, with D perhaps matching TRBD1 (5 bases). V lost 1 base, J lost 4 bases, and 10 bases lay in between. The CDR3 consists of 14 residues. Looked up from germline, CDR1 is KGHSH and CDR2 is LQKENI. The CDR3 nucleotides read TGTGCCAGCTCACCACAGGGGAAGTCCACTGAAGCTTTCTTT. Translating gives CASSPQGKSTEAFF.